Shown below are 29 T cell receptor beta chains from a single sample sequenced in a study of tumor-infiltrating lymphocytes in primary liver carcinoma. For blood RNA, unsorted whole blood served as the source, and germline DNA was extracted too. The researchers produced TCR beta cDNA from roughly 500 ng total RNA with a constant-region primer. Generation of the TCR beta libraries relied on three nested multiplex PCR rounds using slightly modified ARM-PCR. Two initial PCR rounds of roughly 10 cycles each paired TRBV1-TRBV30 forward primers with a C-beta reverse primer. Using its own MiXCR run on the multiplex PCR reads, TCRdb lists one record per CDR3 protein. The sample has hundreds of thousands of distinct CDR3 sequences; roughly two thirds are singletons. Sequenced: peripheral blood. Receptor source: a man aged 35 to 55 with primary liver carcinoma and hepatitis B virus infection.

Written as DNA, the CDR3 is TGCGCCAGCAGCCCGGCCTCTTATGGCTACACCTTC. Translating gives CASSPASYGYTF. This chain joins TRBV5-1 and TRBJ1-2; D unclear. Germline assignment: CDR1 SGHRS and CDR2 YFSETQ. The CDR3 runs 12 residues. The V end was cut by 4 bases, the J end by 5 bases, with 9 bases between.

This clonotype was detected a few times. The chain uses TRBV5-5 and TRBJ1-2; perhaps TRBD1 as D (6 bases). This CDR3 contains 13 residues. V gave up 3 bases and J gave up 5 bases, with 11 bases separating them. The germline V gene has CDR1 SGHKS and CDR2 YYEKEE (reference sequence). CDR3 region: CASSSGTLYGYTF. CDR3 DNA: TGTGCCAGCAGCTCGGGGACACTTTATGGCTACACCTTC.

A note on this clonotype: With a much larger clone just one base away, this may be a read error. This chain connects TRBV6-6 to TRBJ2-2; perhaps TRBD2 as D (5 bases). CDR3 length: 16 amino acids. CDR1 is MNHNY, CDR2 SVGAGI, per germline (reference sequence). The CDR3 DNA is TGTGCCATCAGTTACTATCCAGCGGCGAACACCGGGGAGCTGTTTTTT. Protein product: CAISYYPAANTGELFF.

The chain carries TRBV10-3 and TRBJ1-6; 9 nucleotides match TRBD1. This CDR3 spans 15 amino acids. The trim removed 5 bases at V and 8 bases at J, leaving 7 bases unmatched. Germline CDR1 and CDR2: ENHRY and SYGVKD. CDR3 DNA sequence: TGTGCCATCAGTAGGACAGGGGTGGTAGATTCACCCCTCCACTTT. Protein product: CAISRTGVVDSPLHF.

This sequence joins TRBV2 and TRBJ2-1, with D possibly TRBD1 on 6 matching bases. CDR1 and CDR2 (germline): SNHLY, FYNNEI. V was trimmed by 7 bases and J by 6 bases, leaving 10 bases between them. The CDR3 is 12 residues long. CDR3 coding DNA: TGTGCCAGCACCCAAGGGGGCAATGAGCAGTTCTTC. This encodes CASTQGGNEQFF.

The chain carries TRBV30 and TRBJ2-7, with TRBD1 identical over 8 bases. CDR1 GTSNPN and CDR2 SVGIG come from the germline V gene (reference sequence). The CDR3 has 12 residues. Unmatched junction bases numbered 9, after V lost 7 bases and J lost 7 bases. CDR3 DNA sequence: TGTGCCTTAGGACAGGGTTCGGAAGAGCAGTACTTC. Protein: CALGQGSEEQYF.

This clonotype was counted only a few times. The chain's CDR3 is CASTVSGSSYEQYF. DNA for the CDR3: TGTGCCAGCACCGTTAGCGGGAGCTCCTACGAGCAGTACTTC. V is TRBV6-6 and J is TRBJ2-7, with TRBD2 identical over 9 bases. This CDR3 is 14 amino acids long. Germline CDR1 and CDR2: MNHNY and SVGAGI (reference sequence). Trimming cost V 7 bases and J 0 bases; bases outside gene matches: 4.

Comments on this clonotype: The junction departs from germline at one end; a sequencing error may be responsible. J is TRBJ1-5 and V is TRBV12-3 or TRBV12-4; the D gene is possibly TRBD1 (5 bases). This CDR3 comprises 15 residues. The CDR3 region is CASTPGGTGNQPRHF. CDR3 coding DNA: TGTGCCAGCACGCCGGGAGGGACTGGCAATCAGCCCCGGCATTTT.

Regarding this clonotype: A much larger clone differs from this one at a single base, so this may be a read error. The chain carries TRBV5-4 and TRBJ2-5, with D perhaps being TRBD1 or TRBD2 (7 bases each). The length of the CDR3 is 13 residues. Trimming pared 0 bases from V and 7 bases from J, leaving 10 bases between. Germline V gene data show CDR1 as SGHNT and CDR2 as YYREEE (reference sequence). In DNA, the CDR3 is TGTGCCAGCAGCTTGGGCAGGGGGGGGACCCAGTACTTC. Its protein is CASSLGRGGTQYF.

The chain employs TRBV11-1 and TRBJ2-5, with 8 bases identical to TRBD1. V trimming: 8 bases; J trimming: 5 bases; junction bases outside the gene matches: 16. CDR1 and CDR2 (germline): SGHAT, FQDESV (reference sequence). The CDR3 length is 16 residues. CDR3 region: CASGSYPGQAGETQYF. Here the CDR3 DNA reads TGTGCCAGCGGCTCTTATCCGGGACAGGCCGGGGAGACCCAGTACTTC.

With respect to this clonotype: This clone may be a read error of a much larger clone one base away. V is TRBV4-1 and J is TRBJ2-7, with 7 bases matching TRBD1. The CDR3 loop spans 15 amino acids. In germline, CDR1 is MGHRA, CDR2 YSYEKL. This CDR3 reads CASSHIKDRSYEHYF. The CDR3 nucleotides read TGCGCCAGCAGCCACATTAAGGACAGGTCCTACGAGCACTACTTC.

V and J are TRBV28 and TRBJ1-2; no reliable D call. CDR1 and CDR2 from the germline V gene are MDHEN and SYDVKM. Trimming removed 7 bases at V and 4 bases at J, with 16 bases between. This CDR3 region has 14 residues. The CDR3 loop is CASTPEARLYGYTF. CDR3 nucleotides: TGTGCCAGCACCCCGGAGGCCAGGCTCTATGGCTACACCTTC.

Points on this clonotype: At one end, the junction sequence differs from germline, possibly due to a read error. The chain links TRBV6-5 to TRBJ2-3, with 12 bases identical to TRBD2. Germline loops: CDR1 MNHEY, CDR2 SVGAGI. The CDR3 spans 16 residues. This CDR3 reads CVSRFGLAGTWETQYF. The CDR3 region has the DNA TGTGTTAGCAGATTCGGACTAGCGGGGACCTGGGAGACCCAGTACTTT.

As regards this clonotype: A much larger clonotype is one base distant, so this may be a read error. The rearrangement joins TRBV5-5 to TRBJ2-5, with D uncertain. This CDR3 spans 13 amino acids. Trimming shortened V by 2 bases and J by 2 bases, and 7 bases separated the two germline ends. The germline gives CDR1 SGHKS, CDR2 YYEKEE (reference sequence). CDR3 in amino acids: CASSFVWQETQYF. The CDR3 nucleotides are TGTGCCAGCAGCTTTGTGTGGCAAGAGACCCAGTACTTC.

As concerns this clonotype: Mismatch with germline at one junction end may stem from a read error. V and J are TRBV30 and TRBJ2-3, with 7 positions matching TRBD2. Germline V gene lookup returns CDR1 GTSNPN and CDR2 SVGIG (reference sequence). This CDR3 region has 14 residues. The CDR3 loop is CAWNRLADTYTQYF. The CDR3 DNA follows: TGTGCCTGGAATAGGCTAGCGGACACATATACGCAGTATTTT. Using reference TRBV30 and TRBJ2-3 for the parts outside the CDR3, the full variable domain is SQTIHQWPATLVQPVGSPLSLECTVEGTSNPNLYWYRQAAGRGLQLLFYSVGIGQISSEVPQNLSASRPQDRQFILSSKKLLLSDSGFYLCAWNRLADTYTQYFGPGTRLTVL.

The chain links TRBV7-9 to TRBJ2-1; 15 positions match TRBD2. The V gene's germline CDR1 is SEHNR and CDR2 FQNEAQ (reference sequence). V shed 9 bases and J 7 bases; nucleotides not matched to a gene: 4. This CDR3 contains 14 residues. CDR3: CASSGTSGRNEQFF. CDR3 sequence (DNA): TGTGCCAGTTCCGGGACTAGCGGGAGGAATGAGCAGTTCTTC.

With regard to this clonotype: A junction end diverges from the germline sequence, so it may reflect a read error. This chain uses TRBV5-1 with TRBJ2-7, with 8 bases lining up with TRBD1. The CDR3 has 16 amino acids. The germline CDR1 and CDR2 sequences are SGHRS and YFSETQ. CDR3 sequence reads: CTSSSSRGQGTDEQYF. CDR3 DNA: TGCACCAGCAGCTCCTCACGCGGACAGGGAACGGACGAGCAGTACTTC.

The rearrangement joins TRBV11-1 to TRBJ2-3, with TRBD2 matching 7 bases. The germline gives CDR1 SGHAT, CDR2 FQDESV (reference sequence). The CDR3 is 18 amino acids. With 7 bases clipped from V and 2 bases from J, the junction kept 18 bases outside the gene matches. Written as DNA, the CDR3 is TGTGCCAGCAAGGAGGGTACCCTGATGCGGGGGACCACAGATACGCAGTATTTT. Amino acid sequence: CASKEGTLMRGTTDTQYF.

To note about this clonotype: Since no conserved phenylalanine or tryptophan closes the CDR3, a read error is the likely cause. Because the CDR3's place on the DNA is in doubt, the DNA is left out and the CDR3 is given as listed by TCRdb. The chain recombines TRBV11-2 with TRBJ2-7; TRBD2 is the table's D call and was not checked against the DNA. Germline V gene data show CDR1 as SGHAT and CDR2 as FQNNGV. The CDR3 is 12 residues long, ends included. The CDR3 region is CASSREAYEQDS.

The chain is built from TRBV5-1 and TRBJ2-1; a possible D gene is TRBD2 (6 bases). Trimming removed 7 bases at V and 7 bases at J, with 24 bases between. The length of the CDR3 is 16 residues. The germline V gene has CDR1 SGHRS and CDR2 YFSETQ. The CDR3 here is CASSPRPGERMNEQFF. In DNA, the CDR3 is TGCGCCAGCTCCCCCCGCCCGGGAGAGCGGATGAATGAGCAGTTCTTC.

This clonotype was observed a few times. V gene TRBV5-1 combines with J gene TRBJ1-1, with D uncertain. Germline V CDR1 and CDR2: SGHRS, YFSETQ. V dropped 7 bases and J dropped 0 bases, with 10 bases sitting between them. The CDR3 has 13 amino acids. CDR3 in DNA: TGCGCCAGCCAGGCCGCATTGAACACTGAAGCTTTCTTT. Residues: CASQAALNTEAFF. The full variable domain, its missing parts supplied by reference TRBV5-1 and TRBJ1-1, is KAGVTQTPRYLIKTRGQQVTLSCSPISGHRSVSWYQQTPGQGLQFLFEYFSETQRNKGNFPGRFSGRQFSNSRSEMNVSTLELGDSALYLCASQAALNTEAFFGQGTRLTVV.

The chain links TRBV10-2 to TRBJ2-7; D unresolved. CDR3 length: 14 amino acids. Trimming shortened V by 9 bases and J by 6 bases, and 21 bases separated the two germline ends. The V gene's germline CDR1 is WSHSY and CDR2 SAAADI. The CDR3 region has the DNA TGCGCCAGGATAGACAATTGGGGTCGACCCGAGCAGTACTTC. Its protein product is CARIDNWGRPEQYF.

The chain combines TRBV5-1 with TRBJ2-3, with 13 bases identical to TRBD2. Trimming removed 4 bases from V and 3 bases from J; junction bases left unmatched: 8. CDR3 length equals 17 residues. Germline V lookup: CDR1 SGHRS, CDR2 YFSETQ. CDR3 protein: CASSATSGRDGTDTQYF. The CDR3 bases are TGCGCCAGCAGCGCCACTAGCGGGAGGGATGGGACAGATACGCAGTATTTT.

This clonotype was seen a handful of times. An end of the junction differs from the germline gene, which may be a read error. The chain employs TRBV6-2 or TRBV6-3 and TRBJ2-1, with D unresolved. The CDR3 is 11 amino acids. In germline, CDR1 is MNHEY, CDR2 SVGEGT. This CDR3 reads CASSYLGQLRF. CDR3 nucleotide sequence: TGTGCCAGCAGTTACCTGGGCCAGCTTCGCTTC.

On this clonotype itself: Germline is not matched at one junction end, which may reflect a read error. The chain joins TRBV5-6 to TRBJ1-1, with D possibly TRBD1 on 6 matching bases. Germline CDR1 is SGHDT and CDR2 is YYEEEE. The CDR3 sequence is 13 residues long. This CDR3 reads CASTLGGNTEALF. Here the CDR3 DNA reads TGTGCCAGCACCCTAGGGGGGAACACTGAAGCTCTCTTT.

This clonotype showed up many times. The chain is built from TRBV6-5 and TRBJ1-2; TRBD1 matches at 11 bases. Germline trimming cut 4 bases from V and 4 bases from J; bases unmatched to any gene: 11. Germline V CDR1 and CDR2: MNHEY, SVGAGI. This CDR3 region has 17 residues. For the CDR3, the DNA is TGTGCCAGCAGTTTTCTTGGGACAGGGGGAGAAGGCTATGGCTACACCTTC. Encoded protein: CASSFLGTGGEGYGYTF.

Of note for this clonotype: One end of the junction does not line up with germline, which may come from a read error. This chain uses TRBV7-8 with TRBJ2-5; D perhaps matches TRBD1 (5 bases). The CDR3 sequence is 13 residues long. CDR1 and CDR2 from the germline V gene are SGHVS and FQNEAQ. The CDR3 bases are TGTGCCAGCGGCTTATCACAGGTGGAGACCCAGTACTTC. Its translation: CASGLSQVETQYF.

The chain uses TRBV5-1 and TRBJ2-1; D possibly corresponds to TRBD2 (5 bases). Germline lookup yields CDR1 SGHRS and CDR2 YFSETQ. The CDR3 contains 13 residues. Trimming pared 3 bases from V and 6 bases from J, leaving 10 bases between. The CDR3 DNA sequence: TGCGCCAGCAGCTCGGACGGACTCAATGAGCAGTTCTTC. Translated: CASSSDGLNEQFF.

This clonotype was seen a single time. The germline gene is not matched at one end of the junction; a read error may be the cause. V gene TRBV6-6 combines with J gene TRBJ2-7; D possibly corresponds to TRBD2 (5 bases). The CDR3 contains 15 residues. The V gene's germline CDR1 is MNHNY and CDR2 SVGAGI (reference sequence). The CDR3 loop is CASGYERTGSYEQYF. The CDR3 bases are TGTGCCAGCGGTTACGAAAGGACTGGGTCTTACGAGCAGTACTTC.